These 22 T cell receptor beta chains came from one sample sequenced in a study of cytomegalovirus exposure and HLA in healthy donors. The PCR made use of 60 Vbeta and 13 Jbeta primers. Assay used: immunoSEQ multiplex PCR; TCRdb lists only in-frame clones, some missing. The sample shows 180,000 or so clones, around 81% of them seen only once. Sample: PBMCs. The origin of the receptors is a woman in her thirties in good health and CMV-seropositive.

This chain connects TRBV19 to TRBJ2-4; D perhaps matches TRBD1 (5 bases). The CDR3 is 16 amino acids. Germline lookup yields CDR1 LNHDA and CDR2 SQIVND (reference sequence). Trimming pared 0 bases from V and 0 bases from J, leaving 9 bases between. CDR3 sequence: CASSIDGAEAKNIQYF. For the CDR3, the DNA is TGTGCCAGTAGTATAGATGGGGCCGAAGCCAAAAACATTCAGTACTTC.

V gene TRBV28 combines with J gene TRBJ1-5, with D hard to call. This CDR3 is built from 17 residues. Per germline, CDR1 MDHEN and CDR2 SYDVKM. Trimming left V 3 bases short and J 2 bases short, with 17 bases between. This CDR3 reads CASSFELIPVGNQPQHF. CDR3 nucleotides: TGTGCCAGCAGTTTCGAACTTATCCCCGTAGGCAATCAGCCCCAGCATTTT.

The rearrangement joins TRBV11-2 to TRBJ1-2, with a weak D call TRBD1 (6 bases). The CDR3 sequence is 14 residues long. Germline V gene lookup returns CDR1 SGHAT and CDR2 FQNNGV. The V end was cut by 5 bases, the J end by 4 bases, with 14 bases between. CDR3 protein: CASSAIVGGYGYTF. In DNA form, the CDR3 reads TGTGCCAGCAGCGCCATCGTAGGGGGCTATGGCTACACCTTC.

Only one count was recorded for this clone. The chain is built from TRBV30 and TRBJ1-5; D remains ambiguous. This CDR3 contains 13 residues. The V end lost 2 bases, the J end lost 6 bases, and 11 bases lay between the germline ends. In germline, CDR1 is GTSNPN, CDR2 SVGIG (reference sequence). The CDR3 DNA reads TGTGCCTGGAGTTCCCCGGGAGGTCAGCCCCAGCATTTT. Protein sequence: CAWSSPGGQPQHF. The complete variable domain, with remaining parts taken from reference TRBV30 and TRBJ1-5, reads SQTIHQWPATLVQPVGSPLSLECTVEGTSNPNLYWYRQAAGRGLQLLFYSVGIGQISSEVPQNLSASRPQDRQFILSSKKLLLSDSGFYLCAWSSPGGQPQHFGDGTRLSIL.

The rearrangement links TRBV2 to TRBJ2-1; tentatively, D is TRBD2 (6 bases). Germline V CDR1 and CDR2: SNHLY, FYNNEI. CDR3 length: 15 amino acids. V lost 0 bases, J lost 5 bases, and 11 bases lay in between. The CDR3 coding sequence is TGTGCCAGCAGTGAAGCGGGGGGTTCGGACAATGAGCAGTTCTTC. It is translated as CASSEAGGSDNEQFF.

V and J are TRBV7-2 and TRBJ2-4; D is perhaps TRBD2 (6 bases). The CDR3 sequence is 15 residues long. In germline, CDR1 is SGHTA, CDR2 FQGNSA. Trimming left V 5 bases short and J 9 bases short, with 20 bases between. CDR3 coding DNA: TGTGCCAGCAGCACTGGGGGGAGTCTGGGGGGCATTCAGTACTTC. Translation gives CASSTGGSLGGIQYF.

This chain connects TRBV7-2 to TRBJ2-1, with D possibly matching TRBD2 (5 bases). Germline assignment: CDR1 SGHTA and CDR2 FQGNSA. The CDR3 loop spans 17 amino acids. With 0 bases removed from V and 1 base from J, the gap between germline ends came to 13 bases. The CDR3 protein is CASSLAAMSGSYNEQFF. The CDR3, as DNA: TGTGCCAGCAGCTTAGCGGCTATGAGCGGTTCCTACAATGAGCAGTTCTTC.

The chain employs TRBV19 and TRBJ2-2; 10 bases match TRBD2. CDR3 length: 18 amino acids. V lost 6 bases, J lost 5 bases, and 15 bases stayed unmatched. CDR1 and CDR2 from the germline V gene are LNHDA and SQIVND (reference sequence). The CDR3 loop reads CASRRGGGLAVLTGELFF. The DNA for the CDR3 is TGTGCCAGTAGGCGAGGGGGCGGACTAGCGGTTCTAACCGGGGAGCTGTTTTTT.

This sequence joins TRBV9 and TRBJ1-1; the match to TRBD1 covers 7 bases. CDR1 and CDR2 (germline): SGDLS, YYNGEE. The CDR3 consists of 16 residues. Unmatched junction bases numbered 6, after V lost 0 bases and J lost 1 base. CDR3 in amino acids: CASSVAYDRENTEAFF. The DNA for the CDR3 is TGTGCCAGCAGCGTAGCTTACGACAGGGAGAACACTGAAGCTTTCTTT.

The sample holds one count of this clone. This chain links TRBV11-2 with TRBJ2-7; D uncertain. The V gene lost 0 bases and the J gene lost 9 bases, with 9 bases spanning the gap. Looked up from germline, CDR1 is SGHAT and CDR2 is FQNNGV. The CDR3 contains 12 residues. CDR3 region: CASSLDMYLQYF. CDR3 bases: TGTGCCAGCAGCTTAGATATGTATTTGCAGTACTTC.

This sequence joins TRBV12-5 and TRBJ2-3; 8 bases agree with TRBD1. CDR3 size: 14 residues. Germline loops: CDR1 LGHNT, CDR2 FRNRAP. J gave up 4 bases and V 6 bases, and 6 bases lay outside the gene matches. CDR3 DNA: TGTGCTAGTGGCCAGGGGGCATTGTCAGATACGCAGTATTTT. It yields the protein CASGQGALSDTQYF.

The chain combines TRBV9 with TRBJ2-2, with a possible D match to TRBD2 (5 bases). The CDR3 is made up of 14 amino acids. Germline V gene data show CDR1 as SGDLS and CDR2 as YYNGEE. V lost 4 bases to trimming and J lost 5 bases, with 12 bases between them. CDR3 bases: TGTGCCAGCAGCTCCCGGACTCTGACCGGGGAGCTGTTTTTT. As protein: CASSSRTLTGELFF.

This chain joins TRBV5-4 and TRBJ2-5; 7 bases map to TRBD1. This CDR3 contains 15 residues. Germline V lookup: CDR1 SGHNT, CDR2 YYREEE (reference sequence). J was trimmed by 1 base and V by 4 bases; bases with no gene match: 7. CDR3: CASSRDSNLQETQYF. CDR3 coding DNA: TGTGCCAGCAGCAGGGACAGCAACCTCCAAGAGACCCAGTACTTC. Full variable domain (missing parts from reference TRBV5-4 and TRBJ2-5): ETGVTQSPTHLIKTRGQQVTLRCSSQSGHNTVSWYQQALGQGPQFIFQYYREEENGRGNFPPRFSGLQFPNYSSELNVNALELDDSALYLCASSRDSNLQETQYFGPGTRLLVL.

There are a few counts of this clone. The V gene is TRBV7-2, the J gene TRBJ1-1, with TRBD1 as a possible D gene (6 bases). The CDR3 is 15 amino acids. CDR1 and CDR2 from the germline V gene are SGHTA and FQGNSA. Trimming took off 4 bases at V and 1 base at J, with 13 bases between the two ends. The CDR3 reads CASSSWDTSNTEAFF. The CDR3 coding sequence is TGTGCCAGCAGCTCCTGGGACACATCGAACACTGAAGCTTTCTTT.

The chain employs TRBV5-8 and TRBJ1-4; D is possibly TRBD1 (6 bases). Germline V CDR1 and CDR2: SGHTS, YDEGEE. The CDR3 is 15 amino acids. Trimming stripped 2 bases from V and 0 bases from J, with 8 bases between. The DNA for the CDR3 is TGTGCCAGCAGCTTAAGACAGGCAACTAATGAAAAACTGTTTTTT. Translated, it gives CASSLRQATNEKLFF.

Concerning this clone itself: The same CDR3 also results from other DNA sequences found in this sample. The CDR3 loop reads CASSESGNQPQHF. The CDR3, as DNA: TGTGCCAGCAGTGAATCGGGCAATCAGCCCCAGCATTTT. The genes are TRBV25-1 and TRBJ1-5, with D unresolved. The CDR3 consists of 13 residues. Trimming shortened V by 1 base and J by 2 bases, and 3 bases separated the two germline ends. From germline, CDR1 is MGHDK and CDR2 SYGVNS.

The V call is TRBV5-4, the J call TRBJ2-2, with D unresolved. There are 13 residues in the CDR3. Trimming stripped 4 bases from V and 6 bases from J, with 10 bases between. Germline loops: CDR1 SGHNT, CDR2 YYREEE (reference sequence). The CDR3 coding sequence is TGTGCCAGCAGCATGTACGGAGCCGGGGAGCTGTTTTTT. Translation gives CASSMYGAGELFF.

V and J are TRBV5-1 and TRBJ2-3; tentatively, D is TRBD1 (6 bases). V was shortened by 4 bases and J by 2 bases, with 14 bases between the two germline ends. Germline CDR1 and CDR2: SGHRS and YFSETQ. The CDR3 consists of 15 residues. CDR3 sequence (DNA): TGCGCCAGCAGCCCGGACAGCCTAATCACAGATACGCAGTATTTT. Its translation is CASSPDSLITDTQYF.

The chain carries TRBV6-6 and TRBJ1-1, with D possibly TRBD1 on 6 matching bases. Germline V gives CDR1 MNHNY, CDR2 SVGAGI (reference sequence). The CDR3 covers 16 residues. Trimming left V 2 bases short and J 5 bases short, with 18 bases between. DNA of the CDR3: TGTGCCAGCAGTTACGGTTTACAGGGTCTGTATACTGAAGCTTTCTTT. This encodes CASSYGLQGLYTEAFF.

This clone was counted many times. CDR3 coding DNA: TGCGCCAGCAGCCAACAGACTTTAACCTCTGAAGCTTTCTTT. It specifies CASSQQTLTSEAFF. This chain links TRBV4-3 with TRBJ1-1; D is unclear. The germline V and J ends were trimmed by 2 bases and 6 bases, with 13 bases remaining between them. The length of the CDR3 is 14 residues. The germline CDR1 and CDR2 sequences are LGHNA and YSLEER.

This sequence joins TRBV30 and TRBJ2-1; TRBD1 matches 8 bases. Trimming at V came to 7 bases and at J to 7 bases, leaving 9 bases not matched to a gene. Germline assignment: CDR1 GTSNPN and CDR2 SVGIG (reference sequence). The CDR3 contains 13 residues. CDR3 sequence: CALEDRAGNEQFF. Here the CDR3 DNA reads TGTGCCTTGGAGGACAGGGCGGGTAATGAGCAGTTCTTC. Looking up the rest from reference TRBV30 and TRBJ2-1 gives the full variable domain: SQTIHQWPATLVQPVGSPLSLECTVEGTSNPNLYWYRQAAGRGLQLLFYSVGIGQISSEVPQNLSASRPQDRQFILSSKKLLLSDSGFYLCALEDRAGNEQFFGPGTRLTVL.

V gene TRBV7-2 combines with J gene TRBJ1-1; weak D call: TRBD1 (5 bases). With 0 bases removed from V and 8 bases from J, the gap between germline ends came to 16 bases. Germline values: CDR1 SGHTA, CDR2 FQGNSA. This CDR3 has 15 amino acids. CDR3 DNA sequence: TGTGCCAGCAGCTTAGCTGTCGGGGGTGGCCCCGAAGCTTTCTTT. This gives the protein CASSLAVGGGPEAFF.